These 13 T cell receptor beta chains were all obtained from the same sample, sequenced in a study of T-cell reconstitution after alpha-beta-depleted transplantation in children. Using unique molecular identifiers, the investigators prepared the TCRbeta library. TCRdb reanalysed the PCR reads using MiXCR and keeps one entry per CDR3 protein. Among about 640,000 distinct CDR3 sequences listed, roughly 15% were seen once. Here the sequenced sample was PBMCs from the stem cell graft donor, taken from the stem cell graft. The receptors were sampled from a human donor who donated a stem cell graft to a child with acute myeloid leukemia.

This clonotype was seen more than once but under ten times. The chain uses TRBV7-6 and TRBJ1-6; D may be TRBD1 (6 bases). The germline CDR1 and CDR2 sequences are SGHVS and FNYEAQ. V lost 1 base and J lost 4, with 8 bases in between. The CDR3 spans 15 residues. The CDR3 nucleotides are TGTGCCAGCAGCTTAGAACAGGGTTATAATTCACCCCTCCACTTT. Translated: CASSLEQGYNSPLHF. Full variable domain (outside the CDR3, taken from reference TRBV7-6 and TRBJ1-6): GAGVSQSPRYKVTKRGQDVALRCDPISGHVSLYWYRQALGQGPEFLTYFNYEAQQDKSGLPNDRFSAERPEGSISTLTIQRTEQRDSAMYRCASSLEQGYNSPLHFGNGTRLTVT.

A few counts support this clonotype. The rearrangement joins TRBV9 to TRBJ2-2; tentative D call: TRBD2 (6 bases). CDR1 SGDLS and CDR2 YYNGEE come from the germline V gene. The CDR3 runs to 14 residues. The ends were cut back, 0 bases at V and 6 bases at J, with 9 bases in the middle. As DNA, the CDR3 is TGTGCCAGCAGCGTAGAAGGAGGGGCCGGGGAGCTGTTTTTT. This translates into CASSVEGGAGELFF.

This chain connects TRBV29-1 to TRBJ1-1; tentative D call: TRBD1 (6 bases). The V and J ends lost 6 bases and 0 bases respectively, with 8 bases between them. The CDR3 runs 12 residues. Germline V CDR1 and CDR2: SQVTM, ANQGSEA. CDR3: CSVSGVNTEAFF. Written as DNA, the CDR3 is TGCAGCGTCTCAGGGGTGAACACTGAAGCTTTCTTT.

The chain couples TRBV6-5 to TRBJ2-7; the match to TRBD2 covers 7 bases. Germline CDR1 reads MNHEY; CDR2 reads SVGAGI. There are 15 residues in the CDR3. V was pared by 6 bases and J by 5 bases, with 13 bases of the junction left unmatched. CDR3 DNA sequence: TGTGCCAGCAGACCCAGTAGCGGGTTGTTCCACGAGCAGTACTTC. Translation: CASRPSSGLFHEQYF.

This clonotype turned up a few times. The CDR3 nucleotides read TGCGCCAGCAGTGAGTCTAGCGGGAGCGGCGAGCAGTACGTC. Translation gives CASSESSGSGEQYV. The rearrangement joins TRBV10-2 to TRBJ2-7, with TRBD2 matching 9 bases. V lost 0 bases to trimming and J lost 6 bases; unmatched junction nucleotides: 3. The CDR3 is 14 residues long. Germline CDR1 reads WSHSY; CDR2 reads SAAADI.

This clonotype was observed a few times. The chain combines TRBV20-1 with TRBJ2-1; TRBD2 matches 7 bases. Germline values: CDR1 DFQATT, CDR2 SNEGSKA (reference sequence). The CDR3 is made up of 16 amino acids. V gave up 0 bases and J gave up 0 bases; unmatched junction bases: 5. The CDR3 loop reads CSARDPPSGSYNEQFF. The DNA of the CDR3 is TGCAGTGCTAGAGATCCCCCTAGCGGCTCCTACAATGAGCAGTTCTTC.

The table lists this clonotype with a count of one. The rearrangement uses TRBV12-3 or TRBV12-4 and TRBJ2-3; 7 nucleotides align to TRBD1. V lost 10 bases, J lost 0 bases, and 19 bases stayed unmatched. CDR3 length equals 18 residues. Written as DNA, the CDR3 is TGTGCCATCTGTCTAACCGGGACAGCCAAACCTAGCACAGATACGCAGTATTTT. It yields the protein CAICLTGTAKPSTDTQYF.

This clonotype was detected many times. This chain uses TRBV20-1 with TRBJ1-5; D is unclear. Germline V gene data show CDR1 as DFQATT and CDR2 as SNEGSKA (reference sequence). The length of the CDR3 is 13 residues. Trimming took off 3 bases at V and 7 bases at J, with 13 bases between the two ends. CDR3 in amino acids: CSAREEFAQPQHF. The CDR3 bases are TGCAGTGCTAGGGAGGAGTTTGCCCAGCCCCAGCATTTT.

This clonotype was counted only a few times. V is TRBV3-1 and J is TRBJ2-1; D not resolved. Looked up from germline, CDR1 is LGHDT and CDR2 is YNNKEL (reference sequence). V lost 0 bases, J lost 3 bases, and 12 bases lay in between. The CDR3 is made up of 16 amino acids. CDR3 nucleotide sequence: TGTGCCAGCAGCCAAGATTCGGTAGCAGGCTACAATGAGCAGTTCTTC. As protein: CASSQDSVAGYNEQFF.

The V and J genes are TRBV11-3 and TRBJ2-2, with 9 bases fitting TRBD1. CDR3 length: 13 amino acids. Looked up from germline, CDR1 is SGHNT and CDR2 is YENEEA. The V gene end was trimmed by 4 bases and the J gene end by 13 bases; junction bases not matched to a gene: 7. CDR3 residues: CASSSPGQGLLFF. The CDR3 DNA sequence: TGTGCCAGCAGCTCCCCGGGACAGGGTTTGCTGTTTTTT. Supplemented by reference TRBV11-3 and TRBJ2-2, the full variable domain reads EAGVVQSPRYKIIEKKQPVAFWCNPISGHNTLYWYLQNLGQGPELLIRYENEEAVDDSQLPKDRFSAERLKGVDSTLKIQPAELGDSAVYLCASSSPGQGLLFFGEGSRLTVL.

Regarding this clonotype: A much more abundant neighbour one base away suggests this may be a read error. The chain joins TRBV20-1 to TRBJ2-1; 9 bases map to TRBD1. There are 16 residues in the CDR3. Germline CDR1 is DFQATT and CDR2 is SNEGSKA (reference sequence). The DNA for the CDR3 is TGCTGTGCTAGAGATCTGGACAGGGGTAGGTTCAATGAGCAGTTCTTC. Its translation: CCARDLDRGRFNEQFF.

In this sample, this clonotype turned up many times. This sequence joins TRBV7-9 and TRBJ2-5; 7 nucleotides align to TRBD1. Per the germline V gene, CDR1 is SEHNR and CDR2 is FQNEAQ (reference sequence). This CDR3 region has 15 residues. J was trimmed by 4 bases and V by 4 bases; bases with no gene match: 9. The CDR3 spells CASSSRQGAGETQYF. The CDR3 coding sequence is TGTGCCAGCAGCTCTCGACAGGGTGCAGGAGAGACCCAGTACTTC.

The J gene is TRBJ2-5, the V gene TRBV11-2; D is unclear. CDR3 length equals 12 residues. V lost 7 bases and J lost 4, with 10 bases in between. CDR1 SGHAT and CDR2 FQNNGV come from the germline V gene. CDR3 nucleotides: TGTGCCAGCAACCCGGATGGAGAGACCCAGTACTTC. It translates to CASNPDGETQYF. The whole variable domain, remainder taken from reference TRBV11-2 and TRBJ2-5, is EAGVAQSPRYKIIEKRQSVAFWCNPISGHATLYWYQQILGQGPKLLIQFQNNGVVDDSQLPKDRFSAERLKGVDSTLKIQPAKLEDSAVYLCASNPDGETQYFGPGTRLLVL.